These 28 T cell receptor beta chains originate from one sample sequenced in a study of molecular identifiers for immune sequencing clone quantification. TCRdb ran MiXCR on the PCR reads and lists one entry per CDR3 protein. The data hold approximately 36,000 distinct CDR3 sequences, with about a fifth observed a single time. Sequenced: naive CD8+ T cells from blood, with Jurkat cell RNA spiked in. Documented subset: FACS-sorted CD8+CD4-CCR7+CD45RA+ naive T cells. Every receptor here comes from a human donor in good health. Some libraries in this study had Jurkat cell RNA spiked in.

Many counts were recorded for this clonotype. The chain uses TRBV7-9 and TRBJ1-1; weak D call: TRBD1 (6 bases). This CDR3 has 13 residues. Germline V gene data show CDR1 as SEHNR and CDR2 as FQNEAQ (reference sequence). With 4 bases removed from V and 6 bases from J, the gap between germline ends came to 12 bases. The CDR3 reads CASSSNTGSEAFF. In DNA, the CDR3 is TGTGCCAGCAGCTCAAACACAGGGTCTGAAGCTTTCTTT.

The CDR3 region is CASSGRAGANVLTF. For the CDR3, the DNA is TGTGCCAGCAGCGGACGGGCTGGGGCCAACGTCCTGACTTTC. The chain uses TRBV9 and TRBJ2-6; no reliable D call. Trimming stripped 3 bases from V and 2 bases from J, with 6 bases between. The CDR3 has 14 amino acids. Germline loops: CDR1 SGDLS, CDR2 YYNGEE.

This clonotype was picked up many times. The rearrangement links TRBV7-9 to TRBJ2-7; either TRBD1 or TRBD2 may fit D (6 bases each). Germline-derived CDR1 and CDR2 are SEHNR and FQNEAQ (reference sequence). Trimming removed 0 bases from V and 6 bases from J, with 9 bases in between. The CDR3 has 13 amino acids. The CDR3 is CASSLASGAEQYF. The CDR3, as DNA: TGTGCCAGCAGCTTAGCGTCGGGGGCCGAGCAGTACTTC.

Regarding this clonotype: Compared with germline, one end of the junction differs, possibly owing to a read error. This rearrangement joins TRBV3-1 to TRBJ1-5; D unclear. CDR3 length: 15 residues. Germline loops: CDR1 LGHDT, CDR2 YNNKEL (reference sequence). The CDR3 DNA is TGTGCCAGCAGCCAAGGCGGGGTTCCCAATCTGCCCCAGCATTTT. Residues: CASSQGGVPNLPQHF.

As to this clonotype: A read error is possible here, since a much larger clone lies one base away. The gene calls are TRBV9 and TRBJ1-1, with 7 bases fitting TRBD1. Looked up from germline, CDR1 is SGDLS and CDR2 is YYNGEE. Losses at the gene ends were 3 bases for V and 4 bases for J; bases not matched to a gene: 3. This CDR3 spans 13 amino acids. This CDR3 is CASSGSGGTEAFF. For the CDR3, the DNA is TGTGCCAGCAGCGGCTCAGGGGGCACTGAAGCTTTCTTT.

This clonotype was picked up many times. This chain links TRBV4-3 with TRBJ1-1, with a tentative D call TRBD1 (5 bases). The CDR3 length is 13 residues. The germline V gene has CDR1 LGHNA and CDR2 YSLEER. V was trimmed by 2 bases and J by 7 bases, leaving 11 bases between them. CDR3 amino acids: CASSQRGLGEAFF. The CDR3 bases are TGCGCCAGCAGCCAACGGGGGTTGGGTGAAGCTTTCTTT.

The J gene is TRBJ2-2, the V gene TRBV6-5; 10 bases are shared with TRBD2. In germline, CDR1 is MNHEY, CDR2 SVGAGI. V shed 4 bases and J 4 bases; nucleotides not matched to a gene: 3. The CDR3 contains 15 residues. In DNA, the CDR3 is TGTGCCAGCAGTTTCTCTAGCGGGAGCACCGGGGAGCTGTTTTTT. This encodes CASSFSSGSTGELFF.

This clonotype was counted many times. V and J are TRBV4-1 and TRBJ2-3; D possibly corresponds to TRBD2 (5 bases). The germline gives CDR1 MGHRA, CDR2 YSYEKL. V dropped 3 bases and J dropped 2 bases, with 9 bases sitting between them. The CDR3 totals 14 residues. In nucleotides, the CDR3 is TGCGCCAGCAGCCAGGCGGGCCCCACAGATACGCAGTATTTT. As protein: CASSQAGPTDTQYF.

About this clonotype itself: This clone may be a read error of a much larger clone one base away. V usage is TRBV29-1 and J usage is TRBJ2-7, with D maybe TRBD2 (5 bases). This CDR3 is built from 10 residues. Germline loops: CDR1 SQVTM, CDR2 ANQGSEA. The CDR3 sequence: CSVGSDERYF. CDR3 DNA: TGCAGCGTTGGTAGCGACGAGCGGTACTTC.

This clonotype occurred a few times. A much larger clone is a single base away; this may be a read error. The chain uses TRBV28 and TRBJ1-1, with D tentatively TRBD1 (5 bases). The germline gives CDR1 MDHEN, CDR2 SYDVKM. The ends were cut back, 7 bases at V and 3 bases at J, with 15 bases in the middle. CDR3 length equals 14 residues. This CDR3 is CASIPWGADTEAFF. In DNA form, the CDR3 reads TGTGCCAGCATCCCCTGGGGCGCCGACACTGAAGCTTTCTTT.

This clonotype appeared once. A much larger clone lies a single base off, so this may be a read error. The chain has TRBV27 and TRBJ1-5; TRBD1 agrees at 8 bases. The germline V gene has CDR1 MNHEY and CDR2 SMNVEV (reference sequence). The CDR3 extends over 15 amino acids. CDR3 DNA sequence: TGTGCCAACAGTTTCAGGGGGCGCGGGAGTCAGCCCCAGCATTTT. It encodes CANSFRGRGSQPQHF.

J is TRBJ1-2 and V is TRBV20-1; D gene uncertain. The CDR3 contains 13 residues. Germline lookup yields CDR1 DFQATT and CDR2 SNEGSKA (reference sequence). V was shortened by 0 bases and J by 6 bases, with 11 bases between the two germline ends. The CDR3 is CSARDGRGDGYTF. The DNA of the CDR3 is TGCAGTGCTAGAGATGGCCGGGGAGATGGCTACACCTTC.

This sequence joins TRBV28 and TRBJ1-6; D not certain. Germline lookup yields CDR1 MDHEN and CDR2 SYDVKM. This CDR3 is built from 15 residues. V gave up 5 bases and J gave up 8 bases, with 16 bases separating them. CDR3 coding DNA: TGTGCCAGCAGTCCTGCGGGTCGCTCGGATTCACCCCTCCACTTT. Protein: CASSPAGRSDSPLHF. Full variable domain (rest looked up from reference TRBV28 and TRBJ1-6): DVKVTQSSRYLVKRTGEKVFLECVQDMDHENMFWYRQDPGLGLRLIYFSYDVKMKEKGDIPEGYSVSREKKERFSLILESASTNQTSMYLCASSPAGRSDSPLHFGNGTRLTVT.

V usage is TRBV6-5 and J usage is TRBJ1-2; 10 nucleotides agree with TRBD1. CDR3 length: 16 amino acids. Trimming cost V 7 bases and J 8 bases; bases outside gene matches: 16. Looked up from germline, CDR1 is MNHEY and CDR2 is SVGAGI. The DNA for the CDR3 is TGTGCCAGCATCGATATGATGACAGGGGGCGAAAGAGGCTACACCTTC. It encodes CASIDMMTGGERGYTF.

The table lists this clonotype with many counts. The chain is built from TRBV7-9 and TRBJ2-2, with D uncertain. The V gene lost 4 bases and the J gene lost 2 bases, with 5 bases spanning the gap. CDR1 is SEHNR, CDR2 FQNEAQ, per germline (reference sequence). The CDR3 is made up of 13 amino acids. CDR3 nucleotides: TGTGCCAGCAGCTCGGATAACACCGGGGAGCTGTTTTTT. Translation gives CASSSDNTGELFF.

This chain links TRBV27 with TRBJ2-1, with 8 nucleotides matching TRBD2. The CDR3 sequence is 16 residues long. J lost 0 bases, V lost 6 bases, and 7 bases had no gene match. The germline CDR1 and CDR2 sequences are MNHEY and SMNVEV (reference sequence). CDR3 protein: CASSPISGSSYNEQFF. CDR3 DNA sequence: TGTGCCAGCAGCCCAATAAGCGGGAGCTCCTACAATGAGCAGTTCTTC.

As for this clonotype: A read error may explain this, as a much larger clone is one base away. The chain recombines TRBV5-6 with TRBJ2-7; 7 bases are a match to TRBD1. Germline V gene lookup returns CDR1 SGHDT and CDR2 YYEEEE. Germline trimming cut 4 bases from V and 4 bases from J; bases unmatched to any gene: 8. The CDR3 spans 14 residues. CDR3 loop: CASSHDQGVYEQYF. CDR3 in DNA: TGTGCCAGCAGCCACGACCAGGGGGTTTACGAGCAGTACTTC.

This clonotype has ten or more counts. The chain combines TRBV5-1 with TRBJ1-4, with D uncertain. The CDR3 totals 13 residues. Looked up from germline, CDR1 is SGHRS and CDR2 is YFSETQ. Trimming removed 4 bases from V and 5 bases from J, with 9 bases in between. CDR3 DNA sequence: TGCGCCAGCAGCCCAGTACGGAATGAAAAACTGTTTTTT. Residues: CASSPVRNEKLFF.

In the case of this clonotype: This may be a read error: a much more frequent sequence differs by one nucleotide. The chain links TRBV27 to TRBJ2-2; TRBD2 aligns across 9 bases. The CDR3 totals 18 residues. The germline gives CDR1 MNHEY, CDR2 SMNVEV (reference sequence). V was pared by 0 bases and J by 6 bases, with 11 bases of the junction left unmatched. This chain's CDR3 is CASSLSTVASGNPGELFF. The CDR3 DNA follows: TGTGCCAGCAGTTTATCGACTGTGGCTAGCGGGAATCCCGGGGAGCTGTTTTTT.

This clonotype was recorded a few times. V usage is TRBV28 and J usage is TRBJ1-5; 8 bases match TRBD1. The CDR3 loop spans 17 amino acids. Germline-derived CDR1 and CDR2 are MDHEN and SYDVKM. The V gene end was trimmed by 3 bases and the J gene end by 4 bases; junction bases not matched to a gene: 11. This CDR3 reads CASSLVLGQGSNQPQHF. The CDR3, as DNA: TGTGCCAGCAGTTTGGTCCTCGGACAGGGCTCGAATCAGCCCCAGCATTTT.

This clonotype was seen ten or more times. The gene calls are TRBV5-5 and TRBJ2-3; perhaps TRBD2 as D (5 bases). This CDR3 region has 16 residues. From germline, CDR1 is SGHKS and CDR2 YYEKEE (reference sequence). With 2 bases removed from V and 0 bases from J, the gap between germline ends came to 13 bases. In DNA form, the CDR3 reads TGTGCCAGCAGCTTTACCGGACGGACTAGCACAGATACGCAGTATTTT. This codes for CASSFTGRTSTDTQYF.

The chain couples TRBV24-1 to TRBJ2-2; tentative D call: TRBD1 (6 bases). CDR1 is KGHDR and CDR2 is SFDVKD in the germline V gene. Deletions cut 4 bases from V and 3 bases from J, with 11 bases between. This CDR3 has 15 amino acids. The CDR3 nucleotides are TGTGCCACCAGTGACTGGGACACGGACACCGGGGAGCTGTTTTTT. Protein: CATSDWDTDTGELFF.

The table lists this clonotype with many counts. The V call is TRBV7-9, the J call TRBJ2-1; tentatively, D is TRBD2 (5 bases). V was trimmed by 5 bases and J by 7 bases, leaving 15 bases between them. The CDR3 is 14 amino acids. Germline V lookup: CDR1 SEHNR, CDR2 FQNEAQ (reference sequence). The CDR3 spells CASSPGPRTNEQFF. CDR3 DNA sequence: TGTGCCAGCAGCCCCGGGCCCCGGACTAATGAGCAGTTCTTC.

The chain employs TRBV5-1 and TRBJ1-1; weak D call: TRBD1 (5 bases). This CDR3 has 15 residues. V lost 3 bases to trimming and J lost 1 base, with 13 bases between them. CDR1 is SGHRS and CDR2 is YFSETQ in the germline V gene. As DNA, the CDR3 is TGCGCCAGCAGCTGGATCACCACAGGGAACACTGAAGCTTTCTTT. Translation gives CASSWITTGNTEAFF.

The genes are TRBV28 and TRBJ2-7, with D unclear. The CDR3 extends over 17 amino acids. Per germline, CDR1 MDHEN and CDR2 SYDVKM. The V end was cut by 2 bases, the J end by 6 bases, with 23 bases between. CDR3 DNA: TGTGCCAGCAGTTTAGCCTCTTTGGTCTTGCCCCCGCGCGAGCAGTACTTC. It codes for CASSLASLVLPPREQYF. Combining the CDR3 with reference TRBV28 and TRBJ2-7 gives the whole variable domain DVKVTQSSRYLVKRTGEKVFLECVQDMDHENMFWYRQDPGLGLRLIYFSYDVKMKEKGDIPEGYSVSREKKERFSLILESASTNQTSMYLCASSLASLVLPPREQYFGPGTRLTVT.

This clonotype has just a few counts. The chain is built from TRBV3-1 and TRBJ2-7; 10 bases are shared with TRBD2. The CDR3 sequence is 15 residues long. The germline V gene encodes CDR1 LGHDT and CDR2 YNNKEL (reference sequence). The trim removed 3 bases at V and 2 bases at J, leaving 4 bases unmatched. The CDR3 protein is CASSHGLAATYEQYF. The CDR3 region has the DNA TGTGCCAGCAGCCACGGACTAGCGGCAACCTACGAGCAGTACTTC.

This clonotype has a count of ten or more. The rearrangement uses TRBV28 and TRBJ2-4, with D perhaps TRBD2 (6 bases). Germline loops: CDR1 MDHEN, CDR2 SYDVKM. The CDR3 is made up of 16 amino acids. Trimming left V 2 bases short and J 0 bases short, with 11 bases between. The CDR3 reads CASSLLLAEAKNIQYF. DNA for the CDR3: TGTGCCAGCAGTTTACTACTAGCCGAAGCCAAAAACATTCAGTACTTC.

This chain connects TRBV2 to TRBJ2-7; D call uncertain. Germline-derived CDR1 and CDR2 are SNHLY and FYNNEI. The CDR3 runs 11 residues. With 6 bases removed from V and 4 bases from J, the gap between germline ends came to 7 bases. CDR3 amino acids: CASREYYEQYF. CDR3 DNA sequence: TGTGCCAGCAGAGAGTATTACGAGCAGTACTTC.